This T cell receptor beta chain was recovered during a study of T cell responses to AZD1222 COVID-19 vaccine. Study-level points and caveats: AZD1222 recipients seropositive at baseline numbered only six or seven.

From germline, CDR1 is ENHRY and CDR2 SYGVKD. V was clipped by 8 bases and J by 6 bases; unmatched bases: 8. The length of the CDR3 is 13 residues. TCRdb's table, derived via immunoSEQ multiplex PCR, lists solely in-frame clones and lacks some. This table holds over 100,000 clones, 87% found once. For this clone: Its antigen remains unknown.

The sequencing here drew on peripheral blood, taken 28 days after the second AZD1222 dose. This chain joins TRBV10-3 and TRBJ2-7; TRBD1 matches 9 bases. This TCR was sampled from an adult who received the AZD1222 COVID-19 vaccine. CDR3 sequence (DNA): TGTGCCATCGGGCAGAGGACAGGGGTCGAGCAGTACTTC. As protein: CAIGQRTGVEQYF.